These 4 T cell receptor beta chains originate from one sample sequenced in a study of tumor and adjacent non-tumor tissue in lung cancer. RNA was extracted from bulk tissue without any cell sorting. The normal lung tissue was taken more than 3 cm from the tumor edge. The library came from three nested PCR rounds adapted from ARM-PCR protocols. TCRdb redid the calling of the multiplex PCR reads with MiXCR, one entry per CDR3 protein. The table lists 52,000 or so distinct CDR3 sequences, about 70% of them singletons. Sequencing was performed on distant non-tumor lung tissue. Every receptor here comes from an older woman with non-small cell lung cancer.

This clonotype was counted at least ten times. A clone one base away is much larger, so this may be a read error. Because the CDR3 is missing its conserved closing phenylalanine or tryptophan, this is likely a read error. This sequence joins TRBV6-5 and TRBJ2-3; D perhaps matches TRBD1 (5 bases). The CDR3 contains 13 residues. CDR1 is MNHEY and CDR2 is SVGAGI in the germline V gene. V gave up 7 bases and J gave up 2 bases, with 10 bases separating them. The DNA for the CDR3 is TGTGCCAGCAAGAACAGGTTCACAGATACGCAGTATCTT. Translated: CASKNRFTDTQYL.

A remark on this clonotype: One end of the junction does not line up with germline, which may come from a read error. The V and J genes are TRBV12-3 or TRBV12-4 and TRBJ2-7, with 7 bases lining up with TRBD1. CDR3 size: 14 residues. The CDR3 region has the DNA TGTGACAGCAGAGTACAGGGGTACTCCTACGGGCAGTATTTC. Its protein is CDSRVQGYSYGQYF.

With regard to this clonotype: A much more abundant neighbour one base away suggests this may be a read error. The rearrangement links TRBV20-1 to TRBJ1-1, with D perhaps TRBD1 (5 bases). The CDR3 runs to 17 residues. V shed 6 bases and J shed 0 bases, with 23 bases lying between them. Per germline, CDR1 DFQATT and CDR2 SNEGSKA (reference sequence). Here the CDR3 DNA reads TGCAGTGCCCCAGTCCGGGGCCAAACACCCATGAACACTGAAGCTTTCTTT. It encodes CSAPVRGQTPMNTEAFF.

V and J are TRBV5-1 and TRBJ1-5; D not certain. The germline V and J ends were trimmed by 0 bases and 4 bases, with 8 bases remaining between them. Germline assignment: CDR1 SGHRS and CDR2 YFSETQ. The CDR3 totals 14 residues. In nucleotides, the CDR3 is TGCGCCAGCAGCTTGGATGGTGGGAATCAGCCCCAGCATTTT. Translation: CASSLDGGNQPQHF.